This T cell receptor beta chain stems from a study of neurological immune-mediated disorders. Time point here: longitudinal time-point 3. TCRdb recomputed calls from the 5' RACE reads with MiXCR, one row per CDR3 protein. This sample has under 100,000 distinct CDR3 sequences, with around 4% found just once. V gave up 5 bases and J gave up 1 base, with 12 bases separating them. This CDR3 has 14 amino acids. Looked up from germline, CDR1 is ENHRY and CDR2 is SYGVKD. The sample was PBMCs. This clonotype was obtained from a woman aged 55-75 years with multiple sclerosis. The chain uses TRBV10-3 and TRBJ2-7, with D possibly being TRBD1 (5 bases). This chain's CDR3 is CAISSWGQSYEQYF. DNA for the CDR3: TGTGCCATCAGTTCATGGGGCCAATCCTACGAGCAGTACTTC.